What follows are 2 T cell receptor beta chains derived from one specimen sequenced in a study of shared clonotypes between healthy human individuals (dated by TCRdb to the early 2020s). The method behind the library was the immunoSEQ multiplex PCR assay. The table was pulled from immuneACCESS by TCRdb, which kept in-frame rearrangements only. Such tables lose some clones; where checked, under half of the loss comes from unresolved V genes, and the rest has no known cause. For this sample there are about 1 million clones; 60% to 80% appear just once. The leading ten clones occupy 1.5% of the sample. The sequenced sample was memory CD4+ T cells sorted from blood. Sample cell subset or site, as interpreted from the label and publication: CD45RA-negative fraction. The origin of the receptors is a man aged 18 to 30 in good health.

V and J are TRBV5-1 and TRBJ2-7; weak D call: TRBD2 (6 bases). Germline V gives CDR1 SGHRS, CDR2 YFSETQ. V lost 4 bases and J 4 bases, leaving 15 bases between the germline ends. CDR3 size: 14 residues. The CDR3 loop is CASSVAGREYEQYF. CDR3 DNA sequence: TGCGCCAGCAGCGTCGCGGGACGGGAATACGAGCAGTACTTC.

For the CDR3, the DNA is TGTGCCAGCAGTTGGACAGCGAACACTGAAGCTTTCTTT. This encodes CASSWTANTEAFF. The chain combines TRBV2 with TRBJ1-1; tentatively, D is TRBD1 (6 bases). Germline CDR1 is SNHLY and CDR2 is FYNNEI. The CDR3 is 13 residues long. Trimming stripped 5 bases from V and 1 base from J, with 8 bases between. The full variable domain, with the rest looked up from reference TRBV2 and TRBJ1-1, is EPEVTQTPSHQVTQMGQEVILRCVPISNHLYFYWYRQILGQKVEFLVSFYNNEISEKSEIFDDQFSVERPDGSNFTLKIRSTKLEDSAMYFCASSWTANTEAFFGQGTRLTVV.